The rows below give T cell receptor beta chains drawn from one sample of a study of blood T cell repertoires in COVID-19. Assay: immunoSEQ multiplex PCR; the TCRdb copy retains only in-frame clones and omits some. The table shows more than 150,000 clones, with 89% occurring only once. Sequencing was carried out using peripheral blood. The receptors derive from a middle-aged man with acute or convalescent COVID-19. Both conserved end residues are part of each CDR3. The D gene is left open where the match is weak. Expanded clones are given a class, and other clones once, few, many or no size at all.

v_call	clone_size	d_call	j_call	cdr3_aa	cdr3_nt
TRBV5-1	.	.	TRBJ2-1	CASSSLPGEVYNEQFF	TGCGCCAGCAGCTCCCTTCCAGGGGAAGTCTACAATGAGCAGTTCTTC
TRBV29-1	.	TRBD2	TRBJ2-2	CSVETGAGGGGELFF	TGCAGCGTTGAAACTGGAGCGGGGGGCGGCGGGGAGCTGTTTTTT
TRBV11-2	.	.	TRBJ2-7	CASTPTAGAYEQYF	TGTGCCAGCACTCCCACGGCAGGCGCCTACGAGCAGTACTTC
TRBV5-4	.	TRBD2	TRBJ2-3	CASSQLAGRRDTQYF	TGTGCCAGCAGCCAACTAGCGGGCCGGCGAGATACGCAGTATTTT
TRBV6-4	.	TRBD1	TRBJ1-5	CASSATGDSNQPQHF	TGTGCCAGCAGCGCAACAGGGGATAGCAATCAGCCCCAGCATTTT
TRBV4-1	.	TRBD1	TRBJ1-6	CASGSGDRDVSPLHF	TGCGCCAGCGGCTCCGGGGACAGGGATGTTTCACCCCTCCACTTT
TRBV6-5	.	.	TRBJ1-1	CASSYPGGAPTEAFF	TGTGCCAGCAGTTACCCGGGGGGGGCTCCCACTGAAGCTTTCTTT
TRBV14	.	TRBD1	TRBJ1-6	CASSQEGRGYSPLHF	TGTGCCAGCAGCCAAGAAGGCAGGGGGTATTCACCCCTCCACTTT
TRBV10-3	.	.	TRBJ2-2	CAISDVQGANTGELFF	TGTGCCATCAGTGATGTACAGGGAGCGAACACCGGGGAGCTGTTTTTT
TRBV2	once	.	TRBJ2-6	CASRAGANVLTF	TGTGCCAGCCGGGCTGGGGCCAACGTCCTGACTTTC
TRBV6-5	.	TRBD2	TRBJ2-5	CASSYTSGGAETQYF	TGTGCCAGCAGTTACACTAGCGGGGGGGCAGAGACCCAGTACTTC
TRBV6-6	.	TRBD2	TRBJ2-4	CASSRGEGLKIIQYF	TGTGCCAGCTCCCGGGGGGAGGGGCTTAAAATCATTCAGTACTTC
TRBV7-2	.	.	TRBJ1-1	CASSLNRNTEAFF	TGTGCCAGCAGCTTAAATCGGAACACTGAAGCTTTCTTT
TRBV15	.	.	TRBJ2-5	CATSGIRAETQYF	TGTGCCACCAGCGGGATCAGGGCAGAGACCCAGTACTTC
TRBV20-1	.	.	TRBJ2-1	CSARTQQGRFF	TGCAGTGCTAGGACCCAGCAGGGTCGGTTCTTC
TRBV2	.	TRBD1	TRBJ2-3	CASSGQGTDTQYF	TGTGCCAGCAGTGGACAGGGGACAGATACGCAGTATTTT
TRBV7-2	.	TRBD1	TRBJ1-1	CASSLEGARTEAFF	TGTGCCAGCAGCTTAGAGGGGGCGCGCACTGAAGCTTTCTTT
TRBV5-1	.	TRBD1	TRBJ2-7	CASSLAQTGQKYEQYF	TGCGCCAGCAGCTTGGCCCAAACGGGACAGAAGTACGAGCAGTACTTC
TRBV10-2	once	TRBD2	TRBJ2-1	CASSDVNREDEQFF	TGCGCCAGCAGTGATGTTAACCGGGAGGATGAGCAGTTCTTC
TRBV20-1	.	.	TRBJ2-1	CSARRGNEQFF	TGCAGTGCCAGACGGGGCAATGAGCAGTTCTTC
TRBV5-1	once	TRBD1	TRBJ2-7	CASSLRTGRLLEQYF	TGCGCCAGCAGTTTGCGGACAGGGAGGCTCCTCGAGCAGTACTTC
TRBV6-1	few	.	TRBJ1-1	CASSDGITEAFF	TGTGCCAGCAGTGACGGGATAACTGAAGCTTTCTTT
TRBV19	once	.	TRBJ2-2	CASSPPPQGRAGELFF	TGTGCCAGTAGCCCCCCGCCCCAGGGTAGAGCCGGGGAGCTGTTTTTT
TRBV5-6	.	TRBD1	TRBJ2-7	CASSWGQGEQYF	TGTGCCAGCAGCTGGGGACAGGGAGAGCAGTACTTC
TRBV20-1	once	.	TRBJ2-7	CSAGGYYEQYF	TGCAGTGCTGGCGGGTATTACGAGCAGTACTTC
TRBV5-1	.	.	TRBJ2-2	CASNRQGGDGELFF	TGCGCCAGCAACCGACAGGGCGGGGACGGGGAGCTGTTTTTT
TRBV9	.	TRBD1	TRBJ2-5	CASSSNRDSQETQYF	TGTGCCAGCAGCTCAAACCGGGACAGCCAAGAGACCCAGTACTTC
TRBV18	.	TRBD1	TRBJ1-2	CASSPTGQGIDYGYTF	TGTGCCAGCTCTCCTACCGGACAGGGAATTGACTATGGCTACACCTTC
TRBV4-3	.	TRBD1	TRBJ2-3	CASSLDRETHTQYF	TGCGCCAGCAGCCTGGACAGGGAGACCCATACGCAGTATTTT
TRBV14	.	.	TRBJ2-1	CASSQERVSEQFF	TGTGCCAGCAGCCAAGAACGGGTTAGTGAGCAGTTCTTC
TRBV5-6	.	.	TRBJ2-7	CASSLAGSYEQYF	TGTGCCAGCAGCTTGGCGGGGTCCTACGAGCAGTACTTC
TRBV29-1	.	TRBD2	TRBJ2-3	CSVEGSGGPTDTQYF	TGCAGCGTTGAGGGTAGCGGGGGCCCCACAGATACGCAGTATTTT
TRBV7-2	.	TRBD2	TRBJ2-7	CASSLAGLAASYEQYF	TGTGCCAGCAGCTTAGCGGGACTAGCGGCCTCCTACGAGCAGTACTTC
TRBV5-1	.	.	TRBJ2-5	CASSPWGGQETQYF	TGCGCCAGCAGCCCATGGGGAGGCCAAGAGACCCAGTACTTC
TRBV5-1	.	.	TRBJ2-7	CASSLDRTRSYEQYF	TGCGCCAGCAGCTTGGATCGGACTCGATCCTACGAGCAGTACTTC
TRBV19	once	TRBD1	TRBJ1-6	CASSVPGQVYSPLHF	TGTGCCAGTAGTGTCCCGGGACAGGTTTACTCACCCCTCCACTTT
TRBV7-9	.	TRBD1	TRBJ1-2	CASSKLGTGHGYTF	TGTGCCAGCAGCAAACTCGGGACAGGGCATGGCTACACCTTC
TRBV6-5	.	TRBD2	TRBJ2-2	CASSISGGNTGELFF	TGTGCCAGCAGCATCAGCGGGGGGAACACCGGGGAGCTGTTTTTT
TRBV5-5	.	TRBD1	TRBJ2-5	CASSDRDRVPETQYF	TGTGCCAGCAGCGATCGGGACAGGGTCCCGGAGACCCAGTACTTC
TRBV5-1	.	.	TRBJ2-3	CASSRESSTDTQYF	TGCGCCAGCAGCAGAGAAAGTAGCACAGATACGCAGTATTTT
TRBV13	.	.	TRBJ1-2	CASSLGQRYYGYTF	TGTGCCAGCAGCTTAGGGCAGCGCTACTATGGCTACACCTTC
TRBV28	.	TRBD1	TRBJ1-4	CASTAGRQGASEKLFF	TGTGCCAGCACCGCGGGTAGGCAGGGGGCGAGTGAAAAACTGTTTTTT
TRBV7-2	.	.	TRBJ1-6	CASSLFRRDNSPLHF	TGTGCCAGCAGCTTATTCCGACGGGATAATTCACCCCTCCACTTT
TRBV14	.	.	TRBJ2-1	CASSQGRGPALYNEQFF	TGTGCCAGCAGCCAAGGGAGAGGCCCAGCACTTTACAATGAGCAGTTCTTC
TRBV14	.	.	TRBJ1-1	CASSQEISGVAFF	TGTGCCAGCAGCCAAGAAATATCAGGGGTAGCTTTCTTT
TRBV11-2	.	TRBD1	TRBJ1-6	CASTLGTGGIGSYNSPLHF	TGTGCCAGCACCTTAGGGACAGGGGGTATCGGCTCCTATAATTCACCCCTCCACTTT
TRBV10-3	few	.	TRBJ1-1	CAISEFGSLNTEAFF	TGTGCCATCAGTGAGTTTGGCAGTCTGAACACTGAAGCTTTCTTT
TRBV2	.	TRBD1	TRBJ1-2	CASIPGQGNRYGYTF	TGTGCCAGCATTCCGGGACAGGGGAACCGATATGGCTACACCTTC
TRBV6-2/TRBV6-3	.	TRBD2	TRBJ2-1	CASSSGLAGVNEQFF	TGTGCCAGCAGTTCGGGACTAGCGGGGGTCAATGAGCAGTTCTTC
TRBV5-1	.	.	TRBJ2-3	CASSAGTTDTDTQYF	TGCGCCAGCAGCGCCGGGACAACTGACACAGATACGCAGTATTTT
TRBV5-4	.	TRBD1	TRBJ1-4	CASSTRTGAGSTNEKLFF	TGTGCCAGCAGCACCCGGACAGGGGCAGGATCAACTAATGAAAAACTGTTTTTT
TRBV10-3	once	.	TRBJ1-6	CAISTPGDNSPLHF	TGTGCCATCAGTACCCCAGGGGACAATTCACCCCTCCACTTT
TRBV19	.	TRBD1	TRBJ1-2	CASSIPPPGQGSYGYTF	TGTGCCAGTAGTATCCCTCCTCCGGGACAGGGGTCCTATGGCTACACCTTC
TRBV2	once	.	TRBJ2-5	CASRGGSGGAGGTQYF	TGTGCCAGCAGAGGAGGGTCCGGGGGAGCCGGGGGGACCCAGTACTTC
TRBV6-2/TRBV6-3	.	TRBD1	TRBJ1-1	CASSYRGQGALGTEAFF	TGTGCCAGCAGTTACCGTGGACAGGGGGCTCTGGGGACTGAAGCTTTCTTT